Following are 9 T cell receptor beta chains from one sample sequenced in a study of T cell repertoires in cytomegalovirus infection. These receptors have no known antigen. Via MiXCR, TCRdb re-called the reads, giving one row per CDR3 protein. The sample gives approximately 1,000,000 distinct CDR3 sequences, around 30% of which show up once; over 12% is in the top ten. This sample comprised cultured CD8+ T cells from PBMCs, obtained from culture after CMV antigen stimulation. Receptors originate from a human donor in good health (CMV status not recorded). Some clones in this sample may be carry-over from other donors' samples.

This clonotype has only a few counts. This sequence joins TRBV28 and TRBJ2-3, with D possibly TRBD1 on 6 matching bases. Between the trimmed V and J ends, which lost 3 bases and 6 bases, there was a span of 22 bases. The CDR3 sequence is 17 residues long. CDR1 and CDR2 (germline): MDHEN, SYDVKM. The CDR3 region is CASSFRDVRGPEDTQYF. The CDR3 bases are TGTGCCAGCAGTTTCCGAGACGTCAGGGGACCAGAGGATACGCAGTATTTT.

Comments on this clonotype: At one end the junction does not follow the germline gene, possibly because of a read error. CDR3 loop: CANSFPGNEQYF. CDR3 nucleotide sequence: TGTGCCAACAGCTTTCCAGGGAACGAGCAGTACTTC. The chain is built from TRBV7-2 and TRBJ2-7, with D maybe TRBD1 (5 bases). The CDR3 runs 12 residues. Germline assignment: CDR1 SGHTA and CDR2 FQGNSA.

This clonotype has more than one count but fewer than ten. J is TRBJ2-5 and V is TRBV12-3 or TRBV12-4; 12 positions agree with TRBD2. This CDR3 is built from 18 residues. The junction had 15 bases not matched to a gene; V was cut back by 6 bases and J by 4 bases. The CDR3 region is CASSPTETSGGLGETQYF. The CDR3 nucleotides are TGTGCCAGCAGCCCAACGGAGACTAGCGGGGGACTGGGAGAGACCCAGTACTTC.

In its sample, this clonotype was seen a few times. V and J are TRBV6-4 and TRBJ1-1, with D possibly matching TRBD1 (6 bases). Trimming removed 0 bases from V and 3 bases from J, with 11 bases in between. Germline V gene sequence: CDR1 MRHNA, CDR2 SNTAGT. The CDR3 has 15 residues. CDR3 amino acids: CASSDSASGDTEAFF. Written as DNA, the CDR3 is TGTGCCAGCAGTGACTCGGCTTCAGGGGACACTGAAGCTTTCTTT.

J is TRBJ1-2 and V is TRBV5-6, with 7 nucleotides matching TRBD1. Per germline, CDR1 SGHDT and CDR2 YYEEEE. V lost 6 bases and J lost 6; bases outside the gene matches: 14. This CDR3 is 15 amino acids long. The CDR3 reads CASIWSTGRRDGYTF. CDR3 sequence (DNA): TGTGCCAGCATCTGGTCGACAGGGCGGAGAGATGGCTACACCTTC.

This clonotype was seen at least ten times. The rearrangement joins TRBV7-3 to TRBJ2-1; tentatively, D is TRBD2 (6 bases). CDR1 SGHTA and CDR2 FQGTGA come from the germline V gene. The CDR3 length is 14 residues. The V end was cut by 0 bases, the J end by 15 bases, with 18 bases between. CDR3 amino acids: CASSLTASGGGLFF. CDR3 nucleotides: TGTGCCAGCAGCTTAACGGCTAGTGGGGGAGGACTGTTCTTC.

The V call is TRBV27, the J call TRBJ2-5, with D possibly TRBD1 on 5 matching bases. V lost 4 bases and J 4 bases, leaving 13 bases between the germline ends. Germline lookup yields CDR1 MNHEY and CDR2 SMNVEV (reference sequence). The CDR3 consists of 14 residues. CDR3 residues: CASSSTGPVETQYF. CDR3 DNA: TGTGCCAGCAGTTCAACAGGCCCGGTAGAGACCCAGTACTTC.

In nucleotides, the CDR3 is TGTGCCAGCAGCCCGGGACAGGGGCCAGGAGCTTTCTTT. Protein: CASSPGQGPGAFF. This chain joins TRBV7-6 and TRBJ1-1; 10 bases fit TRBD1. The length of the CDR3 is 13 residues. CDR1 and CDR2 (germline): SGHVS, FNYEAQ. After removal of 5 bases from V and 10 bases from J, the junction contained 7 bases not matched to a gene.

This chain links TRBV4-1 with TRBJ1-5; D unclear. The CDR3 is 15 amino acids. CDR1 and CDR2 from the germline V gene are MGHRA and YSYEKL. V lost 0 bases to trimming and J lost 4 bases, with 10 bases between them. CDR3 residues: CASSQDVEGNQPQHF. The CDR3 nucleotides are TGCGCCAGCAGCCAAGATGTGGAGGGAAATCAGCCCCAGCATTTT.